This passage covers 3 T cell receptor beta chains from one sample sequenced in a study of blood T cells in healthy people across ages. The second PCR ran about 6 to 11 cycles with a sample-barcoded 5' primer and J-beta primers. Using its own MiXCR run on the 5' RACE reads, TCRdb lists one record per CDR3 protein. The data hold 1.5 million to 2 million distinct CDR3 sequences, with under 30% observed a single time. The sequencing sample was made of blood. The receptors here all came from a woman aged 25-40 years in good health.

Points on this clonotype: A read error may explain this, as a much larger clone is one base away. The J gene is TRBJ2-1, the V gene TRBV20-1, with 7 bases identical to TRBD2. Germline V CDR1 and CDR2: DFQATT, SNEGSKA (reference sequence). The CDR3 is 15 amino acids. The V segment lost 2 bases and the J segment 3 bases; nucleotides outside the gene matches: 7. The CDR3 region has the DNA TGCAGTGCTAGACTAGCGGTAGGGAGCTACAATGAGCAGTTCTTC. This sequence encodes CSARLAVGSYNEQFF.

This clonotype was picked up many times. The V call is TRBV6-6, the J call TRBJ2-3; TRBD1 or TRBD2 may be the D gene (5 bases each). Germline V gives CDR1 MNHNY, CDR2 SVGAGI (reference sequence). CDR3 length: 16 residues. Trimming took 5 bases from V and 2 from J, leaving 17 bases between them. CDR3 bases: TGTGCCAGCAGTCCCCACCGGGACGGTGTCACAGATACGCAGTATTTT. This translates into CASSPHRDGVTDTQYF.

Remarks on this clonotype: The junction does not match germline at one end; this may be a read error. The J gene is TRBJ1-2, the V gene TRBV3-1; TRBD1 might be the D (5 bases). The CDR3 runs 14 residues. Germline lookup yields CDR1 LGHDT and CDR2 YNNKEL (reference sequence). The CDR3 nucleotides are TGTGCCAGCAGCCAACCGGGGCGGGACTATGGCTACACTTTC. It translates to CASSQPGRDYGYTF.